This is a list of T cell receptor beta chains from one sample in a study of beta chain features in type 1 diabetes. Repertoires were generated with immunoSEQ multiplex PCR, while TCRdb's copy carries only in-frame clones and drops some. Of more than 300,000 clones listed, about 12% are singletons. The sequenced material came from naive CD4+ T cells from blood. All receptors come from a woman between 18 and 30 years old with type 1 diabetes. CDR3s include the opening cysteine and the closing phenylalanine or tryptophan. Fields, in order: V gene, D gene, clone size, J gene, CDR3 protein, CDR3 DNA. D genes are given only for firm matches. Clone size is given for some rows only: seen once, a few or many times, or a class if the clone is expanded.

TRBV5-5	TRBD2	.	TRBJ2-1	CASSLIAGGPNEQFF	TGTGCCAGCAGCTTAATAGCGGGAGGGCCGAATGAGCAGTTCTTC
TRBV4-3	TRBD1	few	TRBJ1-4	CASSQGGGGSEKLFF	TGCGCCAGCAGCCAAGGTGGAGGGGGCAGTGAAAAACTGTTTTTT
TRBV7-2	TRBD1	few	TRBJ2-6	CASSSGQGSGANVLTF	TGTGCCAGCAGCTCGGGACAGGGTAGTGGGGCCAACGTCCTGACTTTC
TRBV6-5	TRBD1	.	TRBJ2-7	CASSDRAYYEQYF	TGTGCCAGCAGCGACAGGGCGTACTACGAGCAGTACTTC
TRBV11-3	.	.	TRBJ2-5	CASSSSFANQETQYF	TGTGCCAGCAGCTCATCTTTCGCGAACCAAGAGACCCAGTACTTC
TRBV9	TRBD2	few	TRBJ2-1	CASSPPGRGNEQFF	TGTGCCAGCAGCCCCCCTGGGAGGGGAAATGAGCAGTTCTTC
TRBV15	.	few	TRBJ1-2	CATSRDLGTEGYTF	TGTGCCACCAGCAGAGATTTGGGGACTGAGGGCTACACCTTC
TRBV14	.	few	TRBJ2-1	CASSQDGDRYNEQFF	TGTGCCAGCAGCCAAGATGGCGACAGGTACAATGAGCAGTTCTTC
TRBV2	TRBD1	few	TRBJ1-2	CASSEAQGEFGGYTF	TGTGCCAGCAGTGAAGCCCAGGGGGAGTTTGGCGGCTACACCTTC
TRBV5-1	TRBD1	few	TRBJ2-7	CASSPRDSLYEQYF	TGCGCCAGCAGCCCAAGGGACAGCCTCTACGAGCAGTACTTC
TRBV10-3	.	.	TRBJ2-7	CAISESEGSYEQYF	TGTGCCATCAGTGAGTCTGAGGGCTCCTACGAGCAGTACTTC
TRBV27	TRBD2	.	TRBJ2-1	CASTRAGGSYNEQFF	TGTGCCAGCACCAGAGCGGGAGGTTCCTACAATGAGCAGTTCTTC
TRBV7-9	TRBD2	.	TRBJ2-1	CASRQGLAGNNEQFF	TGTGCCAGCAGACAGGGACTAGCGGGAAACAATGAGCAGTTCTTC
TRBV28	.	few	TRBJ1-1	CASSSSATGNTEAFF	TGTGCCAGCAGTTCAAGTGCCACGGGGAACACTGAAGCTTTCTTT
TRBV4-2	TRBD2	.	TRBJ2-7	CASSQEGSGSHEQYF	TGTGCCAGCAGCCAAGAAGGTAGCGGGAGCCACGAGCAGTACTTC
TRBV7-2	.	.	TRBJ1-5	CASSLRSVGQPQHF	TGTGCCAGCAGCTTGAGAAGTGTCGGGCAGCCCCAGCATTTT
TRBV7-9	.	.	TRBJ2-1	CASSLAGDFNEQFF	TGTGCCAGCAGCTTAGCGGGAGACTTCAATGAGCAGTTCTTC
TRBV7-2	TRBD2	.	TRBJ2-2	CASSRLAGLNTGELFF	TGTGCCAGCAGCCGGCTAGCGGGGCTGAACACCGGGGAGCTGTTTTTT
TRBV23-1	.	.	TRBJ1-1	CASSPARGTFF	TGCGCCAGCAGTCCAGCCAGGGGAACTTTCTTT
TRBV28	TRBD1	.	TRBJ1-2	CASRPQGDYGYTF	TGTGCCAGCAGACCACAGGGGGACTATGGCTACACCTTC
TRBV2	.	.	TRBJ1-5	CASSGRRISNQPQHF	TGTGCCAGCAGTGGACGGAGAATTAGCAATCAGCCCCAGCATTTT
TRBV7-8	.	few	TRBJ2-7	CASSLEASPYEQYF	TGTGCCAGCAGCTTAGAAGCTAGTCCCTACGAGCAGTACTTC
TRBV5-1	TRBD2	few	TRBJ2-1	CASSQGLAGAHEQFF	TGCGCCAGCAGCCAGGGACTAGCGGGAGCTCATGAGCAGTTCTTC
TRBV27	.	.	TRBJ1-2	CASSTTGAGNYGYTF	TGTGCCAGCAGTACGACAGGCGCCGGTAACTATGGCTACACCTTC
TRBV9	.	.	TRBJ2-1	CASGEGGTARDNEQFF	TGTGCCAGCGGAGAAGGAGGGACGGCGAGGGACAATGAGCAGTTCTTC
TRBV5-1	TRBD1	.	TRBJ2-7	CASRPGGTYEQYF	TGCGCCAGCAGGCCAGGGGGCACGTACGAGCAGTACTTC
TRBV5-6	.	.	TRBJ1-5	CASSGGLNQPQHF	TGTGCCAGCAGCGGAGGACTGAATCAGCCCCAGCATTTT
TRBV7-9	.	.	TRBJ1-1	CASSTQGWETEAFF	TGTGCCAGCAGCACACAGGGATGGGAGACTGAAGCTTTCTTT
TRBV4-3	.	.	TRBJ1-5	CASSQDTGGNQPQHF	TGCGCCAGCAGCCAAGATACCGGGGGCAATCAGCCCCAGCATTTT
TRBV30	.	once	TRBJ2-5	CAWSVLARETQYF	TGTGCCTGGAGTGTGTTAGCTAGGGAGACCCAGTACTTC
TRBV2	.	few	TRBJ2-7	CASNEQSSSYEQYF	TGTGCCAGCAACGAACAGTCGAGCTCCTACGAGCAGTACTTC
TRBV7-9	TRBD1	few	TRBJ2-2	CASSRRQGAGELFF	TGTGCCAGCAGCCGGAGACAGGGGGCCGGGGAGCTGTTTTTT
TRBV29-1	.	few	TRBJ2-3	CSVYGGTDTQYF	TGCAGCGTCTACGGGGGTACAGATACGCAGTATTTT
TRBV5-1	.	few	TRBJ2-2	CASSLDSGNTGELFF	TGCGCCAGCAGTCTAGACTCCGGTAACACCGGGGAGCTGTTTTTT
TRBV28	TRBD1	once	TRBJ1-5	CASSPSVGTGGRTRQPQHF	TGTGCCAGCAGTCCCAGTGTAGGTACAGGGGGTAGAACACGCCAGCCCCAGCATTTT
TRBV4-3	.	few	TRBJ2-7	CASSPRQGPYEQYF	TGCGCCAGCAGCCCGCGGCAGGGCCCCTACGAGCAGTACTTC
TRBV7-2	.	.	TRBJ2-4	CASSLRTALAKNIQYF	TGTGCCAGCAGCTTAAGGACAGCTTTAGCCAAAAACATTCAGTACTTC
TRBV7-2	.	.	TRBJ2-5	CATSPLSGSGETQYF	TGTGCCACCTCCCCTCTTTCCGGGAGCGGGGAGACCCAGTACTTC
TRBV21-1	.	.	TRBJ2-7	CASGKPLAGDTYEQYF	TGTGCCAGCGGGAAGCCGCTAGCGGGAGACACCTACGAGCAGTACTTC
TRBV18	TRBD1	.	TRBJ2-7	CASSTAQGAYEQYF	TGTGCCAGCTCTACCGCTCAGGGGGCCTACGAGCAGTACTTC
TRBV30	TRBD1	.	TRBJ2-7	CAWSRQGIHEQYF	TGTGCCTGGAGTAGACAGGGGATTCACGAGCAGTACTTC
TRBV11-2	TRBD2	few	TRBJ2-1	CASSQGTRAGVWDEQFF	TGTGCCAGCAGCCAAGGCACTAGGGCGGGAGTGTGGGATGAGCAGTTCTTC
TRBV27	.	few	TRBJ1-1	CASRGGVNTEAFF	TGTGCCAGCAGGGGGGGAGTGAACACTGAAGCTTTCTTT
TRBV9	.	few	TRBJ2-7	CASSVGDPSYEQYF	TGTGCCAGCAGCGTAGGAGATCCGTCCTACGAGCAGTACTTC
TRBV4-2	.	.	TRBJ2-2	CASSPILANTGELFF	TGTGCCAGCAGCCCTATACTAGCGAACACCGGGGAGCTGTTTTTT
TRBV9	.	.	TRBJ1-5	CAGTVRGSRSNQPQHF	TGTGCCGGAACCGTCCGGGGGTCGAGGAGCAATCAGCCCCAGCATTTT
TRBV5-4	TRBD1	few	TRBJ2-1	CASSSRDRSYNEQFF	TGTGCCAGCAGCTCTCGGGACAGATCCTACAATGAGCAGTTCTTC
TRBV15	.	few	TRBJ2-3	CATSSRSRDTQYF	TGTGCCACCAGCAGTCGTAGTAGAGATACGCAGTATTTT
TRBV18	TRBD2	.	TRBJ2-1	CASSPRGLAGLEQFF	TGTGCCAGCTCACCAAGGGGACTAGCGGGTTTGGAGCAGTTCTTC
TRBV29-1	.	few	TRBJ2-7	CSVVPRESLYEQYF	TGCAGCGTTGTGCCTCGGGAGTCCCTCTACGAGCAGTACTTC
TRBV10-3	TRBD1	.	TRBJ2-3	CASQGARTDTQYF	TGTGCCTCACAGGGGGCGAGAACAGATACGCAGTATTTT
TRBV15	TRBD2	few	TRBJ2-1	CATRAGDTPYNEQFF	TGTGCCACCAGAGCGGGAGACACCCCGTACAATGAGCAGTTCTTC
TRBV7-9	.	.	TRBJ1-1	CASSFGYTEAFF	TGTGCCAGCAGCTTCGGGTACACTGAAGCTTTCTTT
TRBV14	.	.	TRBJ1-1	CASSQVWGVNTEAFF	TGTGCCAGCAGCCAAGTCTGGGGGGTGAACACTGAAGCTTTCTTT
TRBV9	.	few	TRBJ2-1	CASSPRSPWTNNEQFF	TGTGCCAGCAGCCCCCGAAGTCCCTGGACTAACAATGAGCAGTTCTTC
TRBV29-1	TRBD1	few	TRBJ2-3	CSVGQIRFADTQYF	TGCAGCGTGGGACAGATTAGATTTGCGGATACGCAGTATTTT
TRBV28	TRBD1	few	TRBJ1-2	CASSLDRGGGYTF	TGTGCCAGCAGTCTGGACAGGGGAGGAGGCTACACCTTC
TRBV27	.	.	TRBJ2-1	CASSSKPRVEQFF	TGTGCCAGCAGTTCTAAGCCCCGAGTTGAGCAGTTCTTC
TRBV7-2	TRBD1	few	TRBJ2-1	CASSFRDRGTYEQFF	TGTGCCAGCAGCTTCCGGGACAGGGGTACGTATGAGCAGTTCTTC
TRBV9	TRBD2	few	TRBJ2-2	CASSVALLAGGPGELFF	TGTGCCAGCAGCGTAGCTTTGCTAGCGGGAGGACCCGGGGAGCTGTTTTTT